One sample yielded the 31 T cell receptor beta chains listed below, sequenced in a study of OX40 agonist ivuxolimab in advanced cancers. Assay: immunoSEQ multiplex PCR; the TCRdb copy retains only in-frame clones and omits some. Here the sample spans some 68,000 clones, about 90% being singletons. This specimen was CD4+ or CD8+ T cells sorted from blood, taken in a trial of the OX40 agonist ivuxolimab. Every receptor here comes from an adult with an advanced solid tumor such as melanoma, head and neck, liver or kidney cancer.

The chain recombines TRBV28 with TRBJ2-1, with TRBD2 identical over 7 bases. With V trimmed by 6 bases and J by 8 bases, 13 bases remained unmatched. Germline V gene lookup returns CDR1 MDHEN and CDR2 SYDVKM. The CDR3 totals 15 residues. The CDR3 sequence: CASSQTSVGSYEQFF. The CDR3 DNA sequence: TGTGCCAGCAGCCAAACTAGCGTGGGGTCGTATGAGCAGTTCTTC.

The chain carries TRBV2 and TRBJ2-3; 9 nucleotides match TRBD2. CDR3 length: 16 residues. The germline gives CDR1 SNHLY, CDR2 FYNNEI. J was trimmed by 4 bases and V by 2 bases; bases with no gene match: 7. The DNA of the CDR3 is TGTGCCAGCAGTGAATCTGGTATAGCGGGGGCAGATACGCAGTATTTT. Its translation: CASSESGIAGADTQYF. Combining the CDR3 with reference TRBV2 and TRBJ2-3 gives the whole variable domain EPEVTQTPSHQVTQMGQEVILRCVPISNHLYFYWYRQILGQKVEFLVSFYNNEISEKSEIFDDQFSVERPDGSNFTLKIRSTKLEDSAMYFCASSESGIAGADTQYFGPGTRLTVL.

CDR3 nucleotide sequence: TGTGCCAGCAGCTTAGCCAGCGGACAATACAATGAGCAGTTCTTC. Its protein is CASSLASGQYNEQFF. V is TRBV11-3 and J is TRBJ2-1; D is tentatively TRBD1 or TRBD2 (5 bases each). In germline, CDR1 is SGHNT, CDR2 YENEEA. The CDR3 consists of 15 residues. V was shortened by 1 base and J by 4 bases, with 11 bases between the two germline ends.

The genes are TRBV28 and TRBJ2-3, with TRBD1 identical over 8 bases. The trim removed 6 bases at V and 5 bases at J, leaving 4 bases unmatched. The CDR3 sequence is 13 residues long. CDR1 is MDHEN and CDR2 is SYDVKM in the germline V gene. In DNA form, the CDR3 reads TGTGCCAGCAGCGGACAGGGAGGAGATACGCAGTATTTT. Translating gives CASSGQGGDTQYF.

For the CDR3, the DNA is TGCGCCAGCAGCGCTTGGACAGGTTTTATTTCTGGAAACACCATATATTTT. This gives the protein CASSAWTGFISGNTIYF. This rearrangement joins TRBV5-1 to TRBJ1-3; 7 bases line up with TRBD1. V shed 4 bases and J 1 base; nucleotides not matched to a gene: 11. CDR1 and CDR2 from the germline V gene are SGHRS and YFSETQ. The CDR3 loop spans 17 amino acids.

The J gene is TRBJ1-2, the V gene TRBV7-9; 7 positions agree with TRBD1. Germline V gene lookup returns CDR1 SEHNR and CDR2 FQNEAQ (reference sequence). Trimming at V came to 8 bases and at J to 5 bases, leaving 17 bases not matched to a gene. The CDR3 has 16 amino acids. This chain's CDR3 is CASEGRDSPELYGYTF. For the CDR3, the DNA is TGTGCCAGCGAAGGAAGGGACAGCCCCGAATTATATGGCTACACCTTC. Full variable domain (missing parts from reference TRBV7-9 and TRBJ1-2): DTGVSQNPRHKITKRGQNVTFRCDPISEHNRLYWYRQTLGQGPEFLTYFQNEAQLEKSRLLSDRFSAERPKGSFSTLEIQRTEQGDSAMYLCASEGRDSPELYGYTFGSGTRLTVV.

This clone was seen more than once but under ten times. CDR3 in amino acids: CASSPAPGGRGDTQYF. The CDR3 DNA reads as TGTGCCAGCAGCCCCGCGCCAGGTGGGAGGGGAGATACGCAGTATTTT. The chain recombines TRBV9 with TRBJ2-3, with TRBD2 matching over 7 bases. CDR1 and CDR2 from the germline V gene are SGDLS and YYNGEE. Trimming at V came to 4 bases and at J to 5 bases, leaving 13 bases not matched to a gene. This CDR3 spans 16 amino acids.

The chain uses TRBV9 and TRBJ1-2; D not certain. Trimming removed 0 bases at V and 2 bases at J, with 8 bases between. Germline V gene lookup returns CDR1 SGDLS and CDR2 YYNGEE. This CDR3 contains 14 residues. CDR3 DNA: TGTGCCAGCAGCGTAGGCGAGGGAAACTATGGCTACACCTTC. It codes for CASSVGEGNYGYTF.

The sample holds one count of this clone. The rearrangement joins TRBV30 to TRBJ2-6; D not resolved. CDR3 length: 13 amino acids. V was shortened by 5 bases and J by 0 bases, with 5 bases between the two germline ends. The germline V gene encodes CDR1 GTSNPN and CDR2 SVGIG (reference sequence). The CDR3 nucleotides read TGTGCCTGGGACATCTCTGGGGCCAACGTCCTGACTTTC. Its protein is CAWDISGANVLTF.

The chain carries TRBV25-1 and TRBJ2-6; D remains ambiguous. This CDR3 comprises 11 residues. Germline CDR1 reads MGHDK; CDR2 reads SYGVNS. Trimming left V 7 bases short and J 4 bases short, with 2 bases between. The CDR3 protein is CASTGANVLTF. CDR3 bases: TGTGCCAGCACCGGGGCCAACGTCCTGACTTTC.

The V gene is TRBV27, the J gene TRBJ2-6; D call uncertain. V was trimmed by 5 bases and J by 0 bases, leaving 14 bases between them. The CDR3 has 17 residues. CDR1 is MNHEY, CDR2 SMNVEV, per germline (reference sequence). The CDR3 bases are TGTGCCAGCAGTCTTTATGGACCGACCTCTGGGGCCAACGTCCTGACTTTC. This codes for CASSLYGPTSGANVLTF.

This clone was counted a single time. The rearrangement uses TRBV30 and TRBJ1-2, with D perhaps matching TRBD1 (5 bases). The germline CDR1 and CDR2 sequences are GTSNPN and SVGIG (reference sequence). V was shortened by 4 bases and J by 4 bases, with 10 bases between the two germline ends. The CDR3 consists of 12 residues. This chain's CDR3 is CAWIGVSYGYTF. In nucleotides, the CDR3 is TGTGCCTGGATAGGGGTCAGCTATGGCTACACCTTC.

This clone was detected only once. The chain has TRBV27 and TRBJ2-4; TRBD1 is a possible D gene (6 bases). Per the germline V gene, CDR1 is MNHEY and CDR2 is SMNVEV (reference sequence). The CDR3 totals 15 residues. V was trimmed by 5 bases and J by 3 bases, leaving 14 bases between them. This CDR3 reads CASSATGLGKNIQYF. CDR3 coding DNA: TGTGCCAGCAGTGCCACAGGGCTGGGCAAAAACATTCAGTACTTC.

This clone was seen once. The chain links TRBV5-6 to TRBJ1-1; no clear D gene. Germline CDR1 and CDR2: SGHDT and YYEEEE. This CDR3 has 13 amino acids. V dropped 2 bases and J dropped 1 base, with 6 bases sitting between them. CDR3 amino acids: CASSFRKNTEAFF. Here the CDR3 DNA reads TGTGCCAGCAGCTTCAGGAAGAACACTGAAGCTTTCTTT.

The chain carries TRBV20-1 and TRBJ2-7, with TRBD1 as a possible D gene (6 bases). Trimming removed 5 bases from V and 4 bases from J, with 9 bases in between. The germline V gene encodes CDR1 DFQATT and CDR2 SNEGSKA (reference sequence). The CDR3 is 11 amino acids. CDR3 bases: TGCAGTGCTGCGGACAGTTACGAGCAGTACTTC. The encoded protein is CSAADSYEQYF.

This clone was observed once. The chain couples TRBV5-1 to TRBJ2-7, with TRBD1 identical over 8 bases. The germline V gene has CDR1 SGHRS and CDR2 YFSETQ. The CDR3 totals 14 residues. After removal of 7 bases from V and 4 bases from J, the junction contained 10 bases not matched to a gene. The DNA of the CDR3 is TGCGCCAGCCAAGCCGGACAGGGCCAATACGAGCAGTACTTC. Translating gives CASQAGQGQYEQYF. Looking up the rest from reference TRBV5-1 and TRBJ2-7 gives the full variable domain: KAGVTQTPRYLIKTRGQQVTLSCSPISGHRSVSWYQQTPGQGLQFLFEYFSETQRNKGNFPGRFSGRQFSNSRSEMNVSTLELGDSALYLCASQAGQGQYEQYFGPGTRLTVT.

DNA for the CDR3: TGTGCCAGCAGCCCCGGGACATTGCAGTTCTTC. Its protein product is CASSPGTLQFF. This rearrangement joins TRBV7-9 to TRBJ2-1; maybe TRBD1 (6 bases). The V end lost 5 bases, the J end lost 12 bases, and 11 bases lay between the germline ends. The CDR3 is 11 amino acids. From germline, CDR1 is SEHNR and CDR2 FQNEAQ (reference sequence).

The V call is TRBV6-6, the J call TRBJ1-5, with a tentative D call TRBD1 (6 bases). The germline V gene encodes CDR1 MNHNY and CDR2 SVGAGI (reference sequence). Between the trimmed V and J ends, which lost 5 bases and 3 bases, there was a span of 11 bases. The CDR3 runs 14 residues. CDR3 region: CASSRRQDNQPQHF. CDR3 DNA: TGTGCCAGCAGTCGACGACAGGACAATCAGCCCCAGCATTTT.

This clone showed up just once. The rearrangement links TRBV19 to TRBJ2-2; TRBD2 agrees at 9 bases. CDR1 is LNHDA, CDR2 SQIVND, per germline (reference sequence). V was clipped by 6 bases and J by 2 bases; unmatched bases: 7. This CDR3 has 16 residues. DNA of the CDR3: TGTGCCAGTAGGGGGAAGACTAGCGGTAACACCGGGGAGCTGTTTTTT. The encoded protein is CASRGKTSGNTGELFF.

V is TRBV5-1 and J is TRBJ2-3; D perhaps matches TRBD1 (6 bases). Germline V CDR1 and CDR2: SGHRS, YFSETQ. Trimming cost V 0 bases and J 0 bases, with 11 bases left between them. This CDR3 is built from 16 residues. CDR3 sequence: CASSLGRDISTDTQYF. The CDR3 DNA follows: TGCGCCAGCAGCTTGGGTCGGGACATTAGCACAGATACGCAGTATTTT.

This rearrangement joins TRBV5-6 to TRBJ2-7; maybe TRBD1 (6 bases). CDR1 is SGHDT, CDR2 YYEEEE, per germline. This CDR3 region has 15 residues. Trimming cost V 2 bases and J 2 bases, with 14 bases left between them. The CDR3: CASSLQGLPTYEQYF. For the CDR3, the DNA is TGTGCCAGCAGCTTACAGGGATTGCCTACCTACGAGCAGTACTTC.

This clone was seen only once. V gene TRBV6-1 combines with J gene TRBJ1-2; TRBD1 agrees at 7 bases. The V and J ends lost 2 bases and 11 bases, in that order; junction bases with no gene match: 14. From germline, CDR1 is MNHNS and CDR2 SASEGT. The CDR3 has 15 amino acids. For the CDR3, the DNA is TGTGCCAGCAGTGAAATGGCAGGGGGGCTCTTTAGGTACACCTTC. It codes for CASSEMAGGLFRYTF.

The rearrangement uses TRBV6-5 and TRBJ2-2; D is uncertain. Trimming stripped 3 bases from V and 1 base from J, with 6 bases between. Germline assignment: CDR1 MNHEY and CDR2 SVGAGI. The CDR3 is 14 residues long. The CDR3 DNA sequence: TGTGCCAGCAGTTATGCATTGAACACCGGGGAGCTGTTTTTT. Its protein is CASSYALNTGELFF.

The chain is built from TRBV18 and TRBJ2-7; D may be TRBD1 or TRBD2 (5 bases each). There are 15 residues in the CDR3. Between the trimmed V and J ends, which lost 5 bases and 7 bases, there was a span of 21 bases. Germline values: CDR1 KGHSH, CDR2 LQKENI. The CDR3 nucleotides are TGTGCCAGCTCAGCGACAGACGCTCTAGCTGTTGAGCAGTACTTC. It codes for CASSATDALAVEQYF. The full variable domain, in which reference TRBV18 and TRBJ2-7 provide the parts outside the CDR3, is NAGVMQNPRHLVRRRGQEARLRCSPMKGHSHVYWYRQLPEEGLKFMVYLQKENIIDESGMPKERFSAEFPKEGPSILRIQQVVRGDSAAYFCASSATDALAVEQYFGPGTRLTVT.

The V gene is TRBV2, the J gene TRBJ2-1, with D maybe TRBD2 (7 bases). Trimming shortened V by 8 bases and J by 4 bases, and 12 bases separated the two germline ends. This CDR3 contains 13 residues. Germline CDR1 SNHLY, CDR2 FYNNEI. The CDR3 DNA reads TGTGCCAGCGGGGGGGGCTGGTACAATGAGCAGTTCTTC. Translating gives CASGGGWYNEQFF.

This clone occurred once. At the DNA level, this CDR3 is encoded by other sequences in the same sample as well. The chain combines TRBV11-2 with TRBJ2-5, with 9 bases aligning to TRBD1. The CDR3 totals 13 residues. V was clipped by 5 bases and J by 4 bases; unmatched bases: 2. Per the germline V gene, CDR1 is SGHAT and CDR2 is FQNNGV. Here the CDR3 DNA reads TGTGCCAGCAGCCCGGACAGGGGAGAGACCCAGTACTTC. It codes for CASSPDRGETQYF.

This clone was recorded a few times. J is TRBJ1-5 and V is TRBV9; tentative D call: TRBD1 (6 bases). The V and J ends lost 4 bases and 0 bases respectively, with 11 bases between them. Germline V lookup: CDR1 SGDLS, CDR2 YYNGEE. CDR3 length: 15 amino acids. The chain's CDR3 is CASSPQGDSNQPQHF. CDR3 DNA sequence: TGTGCCAGCAGCCCACAGGGCGATAGCAATCAGCCCCAGCATTTT.

The chain is built from TRBV20-1 and TRBJ2-7; D is ambiguous. CDR3 length: 10 residues. V lost 6 bases and J lost 7, with 10 bases in between. Germline CDR1 DFQATT, CDR2 SNEGSKA (reference sequence). In DNA, the CDR3 is TGCAGTGCCAGGTCGGGTGAGCAGTACTTC. It codes for CSARSGEQYF.

The J gene is TRBJ1-5, the V gene TRBV4-1, with a possible D match to TRBD1 (5 bases). Trimming removed 4 bases at V and 2 bases at J, with 12 bases between. This CDR3 has 15 amino acids. Germline V lookup: CDR1 MGHRA, CDR2 YSYEKL. This chain's CDR3 is CASSPTGGGNQPQHF. As DNA, the CDR3 is TGCGCCAGCAGCCCTACCGGAGGGGGCAATCAGCCCCAGCATTTT.

V gene TRBV18 combines with J gene TRBJ1-5, with 10 bases identical to TRBD1. Germline values: CDR1 KGHSH, CDR2 LQKENI. The V and J ends lost 4 bases and 3 bases, in that order; junction bases with no gene match: 6. The CDR3 is 16 amino acids. The CDR3 loop reads CASSQGQGQANQPQHF. The DNA of the CDR3 is TGTGCCAGCTCACAGGGACAGGGGCAGGCCAATCAGCCCCAGCATTTT.

Here the CDR3 reads CASTTGTGGTEQYF. The CDR3 DNA sequence: TGTGCCAGCACCACCGGGACAGGGGGGACGGAGCAGTACTTC. The chain combines TRBV6-5 with TRBJ2-7; TRBD1 aligns across 11 bases. CDR1 and CDR2 from the germline V gene are MNHEY and SVGAGI. This CDR3 is built from 14 residues. J lost 7 bases, V lost 7 bases, and 9 bases had no gene match.